This T cell receptor (beta chain) was obtained from a study of blood T cell repertoires in COVID-19. The table came from immunoSEQ multiplex PCR; TCRdb's copy has only in-frame clones and leaves some out. The table lists about 220,000 clones, approximately 90% of them singletons. The V and J ends lost 2 bases and 10 bases respectively, with 18 bases between them. The CDR3 sequence is 16 residues long. Germline V gene lookup returns CDR1 MNHEY and CDR2 SVGAGI. Specimen: PBMCs or T cells enriched from blood (not recorded which). This chain joins TRBV6-5 and TRBJ1-6; D not certain. The receptor comes from a woman aged 30 to 39 who had recovered from COVID-19. The CDR3 sequence: CASSYGGSREGSPLHF. CDR3 DNA sequence: TGTGCCAGCAGTTACGGAGGGTCGAGGGAAGGATCACCCCTCCACTTT.